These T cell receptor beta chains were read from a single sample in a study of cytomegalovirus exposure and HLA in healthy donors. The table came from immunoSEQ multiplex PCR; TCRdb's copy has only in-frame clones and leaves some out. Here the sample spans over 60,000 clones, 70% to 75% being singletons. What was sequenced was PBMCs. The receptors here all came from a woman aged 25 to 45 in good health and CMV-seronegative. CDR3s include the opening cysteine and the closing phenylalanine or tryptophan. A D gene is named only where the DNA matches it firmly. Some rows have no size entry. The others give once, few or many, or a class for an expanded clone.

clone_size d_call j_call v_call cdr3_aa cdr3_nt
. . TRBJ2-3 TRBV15 CATSRDLYGGNSYTQYF TGTGCCACCAGCAGAGATTTGTACGGCGGGAACTCATATACGCAGTATTTT
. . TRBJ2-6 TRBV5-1 CASRLQGWVSGANVLTF TGCGCCAGCAGGTTACAGGGTTGGGTTTCTGGGGCCAACGTCCTGACTTTC
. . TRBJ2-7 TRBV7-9 CASSSTATGEVHEQYF TGTGCCAGCAGCTCAACCGCAACAGGGGAGGTCCACGAGCAGTACTTC
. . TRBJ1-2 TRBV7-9 CASSLVSGENYGYTF TGTGCCAGCAGCTTAGTTTCGGGAGAGAACTATGGCTACACCTTC
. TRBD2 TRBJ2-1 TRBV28 CASSFPAGGEGEQFF TGTGCCAGCAGTTTCCCAGCGGGAGGGGAGGGGGAGCAGTTCTTC
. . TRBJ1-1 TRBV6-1 CASRVTGNTEAFF TGTGCCAGCAGGGTGACAGGGAACACTGAAGCTTTCTTT
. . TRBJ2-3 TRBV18 CASSPFRGTDTQYF TGTGCCAGCTCACCTTTCCGGGGCACAGATACGCAGTATTTT
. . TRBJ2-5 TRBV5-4 CASSLVLSVGETQYF TGTGCCAGCAGCTTGGTCCTTAGCGTGGGGGAGACCCAGTACTTC
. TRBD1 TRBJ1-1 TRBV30 CAWDRVGLEAFF TGTGCCTGGGACAGGGTCGGACTTGAAGCTTTCTTT
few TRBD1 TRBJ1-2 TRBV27 CASRNPQGVIKGYTF TGTGCCAGCAGGAATCCTCAGGGGGTGATTAAGGGCTACACCTTC
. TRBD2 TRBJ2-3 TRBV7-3 CASSLAPTSGARTLSTDTQYF TGTGCCAGCAGCTTAGCCCCTACTAGCGGGGCCCGCACCTTAAGCACAGATACGCAGTATTTT
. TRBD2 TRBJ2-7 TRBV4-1 CASSPLGLAGVNLEQYF TGCGCCAGCAGCCCCCTAGGACTAGCGGGAGTGAATCTCGAGCAGTACTTC
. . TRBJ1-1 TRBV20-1 CFARGNTEAFF TGCTTCGCCAGGGGGAACACTGAAGCTTTCTTT
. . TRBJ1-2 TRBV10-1 CASSELTAPKGYTF TGCGCCAGCAGTGAACTAACGGCTCCTAAGGGCTACACCTTC
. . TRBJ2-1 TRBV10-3 CAISDPRERYNEQFF TGTGCCATCAGTGACCCCCGGGAGAGGTACAATGAGCAGTTCTTC
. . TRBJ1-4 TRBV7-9 CASSFRDLNEKLFF TGTGCCAGCAGCTTCAGGGACTTGAATGAAAAACTGTTTTTT
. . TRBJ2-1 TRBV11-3 CASSLTRGTYNEQFF TGTGCCAGCAGCTTAACCAGGGGCACCTACAATGAGCAGTTCTTC
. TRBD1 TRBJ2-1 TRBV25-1 CASSEGSRGTGIHNEQFF TGTGCCAGCAGTGAAGGGAGTAGGGGGACAGGGATCCACAATGAGCAGTTCTTC
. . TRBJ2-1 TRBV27 CASSLSARQEQFF TGTGCCAGCAGTTTATCGGCTCGACAGGAGCAGTTCTTC
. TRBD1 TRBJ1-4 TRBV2 CASRLTGILFF TGTGCCAGCAGGTTGACAGGGATACTGTTTTTT
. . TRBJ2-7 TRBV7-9 CASSSNLGEDEQYF TGTGCCAGCAGCTCCAACCTGGGGGAGGACGAGCAGTACTTC
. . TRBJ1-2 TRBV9 CASSPGTDRAYGYTF TGTGCCAGCAGCCCGGGGACTGACAGAGCTTATGGCTACACCTTC
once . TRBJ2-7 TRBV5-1 CASSLSTGVGEQYF TGCGCCAGCAGCCTCTCGACCGGGGTCGGCGAGCAGTACTTC
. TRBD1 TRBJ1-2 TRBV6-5 CASISGQVSTF TGTGCCAGCATCTCCGGACAGGTTTCAACCTTC
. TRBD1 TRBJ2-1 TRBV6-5 CASSYWDRGAGNEQFF TGTGCCAGCAGTTACTGGGACAGGGGGGCTGGCAATGAGCAGTTCTTC
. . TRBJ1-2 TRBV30 CAWSVLEGSPLGYTF TGTGCCTGGAGTGTACTAGAGGGTTCCCCCCTTGGCTACACCTTC
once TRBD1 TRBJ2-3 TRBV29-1 CSVLGQGVTDTQYF TGCAGCGTTTTGGGACAGGGGGTCACAGATACGCAGTATTTT
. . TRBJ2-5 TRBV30 CAWSNLRQPQETQYF TGTGCCTGGAGTAATCTGCGACAACCTCAAGAGACCCAGTACTTC
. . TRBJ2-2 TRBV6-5 CASSYIGVGGELFF TGTGCCAGCAGTTACATAGGGGTCGGCGGGGAGCTGTTTTTT
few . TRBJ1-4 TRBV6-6 CASSYSKGIWDEKLFF TGTGCCAGCAGTTACTCGAAGGGGATATGGGATGAAAAACTGTTTTTT
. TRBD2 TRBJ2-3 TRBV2 CASSLLGAGGSTDTQYF TGTGCCAGCAGTCTATTGGGTGCGGGAGGGAGCACAGATACGCAGTATTTT
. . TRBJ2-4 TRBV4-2 CASSQEGGPSWESGSIQYF TGTGCCAGCAGCCAAGAAGGAGGCCCCAGCTGGGAGTCGGGTAGCATTCAGTACTTC
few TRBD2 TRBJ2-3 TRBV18 CASSTSGPNTDTQYF TGTGCCAGCTCCACTAGCGGTCCAAACACAGATACGCAGTATTTT
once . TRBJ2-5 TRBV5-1 CASSSTGYQETQYF TGCGCCAGCAGCTCTACAGGGTACCAAGAGACCCAGTACTTC
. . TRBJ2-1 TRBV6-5 CASSYEGVLNEQFF TGTGCCAGCAGTTACGAGGGAGTGCTCAATGAGCAGTTCTTC
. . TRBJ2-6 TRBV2 CASKISYSANVLTF TGTGCCAGCAAGATAAGCTATTCGGCCAACGTCCTGACTTTC